This T cell receptor (beta chain) was observed in a study of long-term antiretroviral therapy in people with HIV. Without exception, participants with HIV were treated in the United States. Amounts of roughly 0.85-10 million cryopreserved PBMC were held in the samples before DNA extraction. The authors ran the immunoSEQ assay, v3.0, at survey level. Method: immunoSEQ multiplex PCR; TCRdb's copy keeps in-frame clones and lacks some. Here the sample spans around 31,000 clones, around 85% being singletons. CDR1 is SQVTM and CDR2 is ANQGSEA in the germline V gene. The ends were cut back, 7 bases at V and 0 bases at J, with 15 bases in the middle. CDR3 size: 14 residues.

The sequence derives from a man younger than 35 with HIV. The starting material was unsorted PBMCs, obtained 0.8 years before starting antiretroviral therapy. The chain combines TRBV29-1 with TRBJ1-1; tentative D call: TRBD1 (5 bases). The CDR3 region is CSAVIRGLNTEAFF. CDR3 coding DNA: TGCAGCGCCGTTATCCGGGGGTTGAACACTGAAGCTTTCTTT.